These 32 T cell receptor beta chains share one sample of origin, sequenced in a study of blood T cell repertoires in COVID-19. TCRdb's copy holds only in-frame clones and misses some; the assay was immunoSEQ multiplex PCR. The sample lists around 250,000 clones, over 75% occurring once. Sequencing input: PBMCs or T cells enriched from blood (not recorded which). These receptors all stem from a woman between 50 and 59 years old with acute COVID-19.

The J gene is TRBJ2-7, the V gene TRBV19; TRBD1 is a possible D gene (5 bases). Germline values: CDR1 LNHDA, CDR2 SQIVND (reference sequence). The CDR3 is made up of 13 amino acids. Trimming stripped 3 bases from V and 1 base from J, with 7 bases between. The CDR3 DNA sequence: TGTGCCAGTAGTATTCAGGGATCCTACGAGCAGTACTTC. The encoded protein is CASSIQGSYEQYF.

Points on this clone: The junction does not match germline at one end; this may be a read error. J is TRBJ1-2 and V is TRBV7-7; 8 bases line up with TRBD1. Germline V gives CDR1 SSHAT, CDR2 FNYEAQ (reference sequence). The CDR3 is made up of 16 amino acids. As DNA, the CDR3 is TGTGCTAGCAGCATGCCAATGGGACAGGCGAGGCATGGCTACACCTTC. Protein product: CASSMPMGQARHGYTF.

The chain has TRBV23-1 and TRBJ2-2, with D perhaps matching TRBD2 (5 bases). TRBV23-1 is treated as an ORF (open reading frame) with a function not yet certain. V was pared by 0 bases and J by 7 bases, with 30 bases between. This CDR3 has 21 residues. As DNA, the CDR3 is TGCGCCAGCAGTCAATCGAGGCCGGACTCCCACCCGGGCCTCTCAGACGGGGAGCTGTTTTTT. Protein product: CASSQSRPDSHPGLSDGELFF.

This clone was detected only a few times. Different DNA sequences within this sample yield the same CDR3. The CDR3 sequence is CASSLSQNTEAFF. The CDR3 nucleotides are TGTGCCAGCAGCTTATCCCAGAACACTGAAGCTTTCTTT. The chain combines TRBV11-2 with TRBJ1-1; D is undetermined. The V end lost 2 bases, the J end lost 1 base, and 5 bases lay between the germline ends. Germline V lookup: CDR1 SGHAT, CDR2 FQNNGV. This CDR3 region has 13 residues.

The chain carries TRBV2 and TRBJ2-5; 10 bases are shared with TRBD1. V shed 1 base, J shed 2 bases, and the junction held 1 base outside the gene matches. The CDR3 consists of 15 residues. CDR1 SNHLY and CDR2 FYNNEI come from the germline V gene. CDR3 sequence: CASSEGGQGQETQYF. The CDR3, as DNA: TGTGCCAGCAGTGAAGGGGGACAGGGGCAAGAGACCCAGTACTTC.

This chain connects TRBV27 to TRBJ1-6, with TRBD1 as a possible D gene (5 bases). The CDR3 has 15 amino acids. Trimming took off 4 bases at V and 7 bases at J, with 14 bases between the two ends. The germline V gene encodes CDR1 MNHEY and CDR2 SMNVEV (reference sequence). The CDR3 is CASSSRAGLNSPLHF. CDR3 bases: TGTGCCAGCAGTTCCCGGGCAGGGCTGAATTCACCCCTCCACTTT.

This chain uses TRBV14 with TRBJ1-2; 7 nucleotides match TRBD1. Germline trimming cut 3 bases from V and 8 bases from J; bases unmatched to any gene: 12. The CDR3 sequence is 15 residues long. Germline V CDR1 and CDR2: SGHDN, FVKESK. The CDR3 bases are TGTGCCAGCAGCCAGAACAGGGGATCCAGTATGGGCTACACCTTC. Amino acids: CASSQNRGSSMGYTF.

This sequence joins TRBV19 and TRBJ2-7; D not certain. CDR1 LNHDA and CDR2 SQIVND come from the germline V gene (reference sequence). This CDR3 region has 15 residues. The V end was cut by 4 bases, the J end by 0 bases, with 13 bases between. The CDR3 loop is CASSTPTLSSYEQYF. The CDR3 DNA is TGTGCCAGTAGTACCCCGACACTGAGCTCCTACGAGCAGTACTTC.

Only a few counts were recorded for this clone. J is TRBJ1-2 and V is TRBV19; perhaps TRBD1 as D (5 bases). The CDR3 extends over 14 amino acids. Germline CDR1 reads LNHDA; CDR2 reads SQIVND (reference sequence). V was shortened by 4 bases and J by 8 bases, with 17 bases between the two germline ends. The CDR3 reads CASSTHPRDGGYTF. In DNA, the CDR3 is TGTGCCAGTAGTACCCACCCCAGGGATGGAGGCTACACCTTC.

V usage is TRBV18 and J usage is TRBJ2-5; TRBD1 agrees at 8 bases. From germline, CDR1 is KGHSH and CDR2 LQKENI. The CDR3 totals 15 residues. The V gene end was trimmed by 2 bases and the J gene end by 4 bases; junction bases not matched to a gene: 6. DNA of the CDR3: TGTGCCAGCTCACCAAACCAGGGGGCCAGAGAGACCCAGTACTTC. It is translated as CASSPNQGARETQYF.

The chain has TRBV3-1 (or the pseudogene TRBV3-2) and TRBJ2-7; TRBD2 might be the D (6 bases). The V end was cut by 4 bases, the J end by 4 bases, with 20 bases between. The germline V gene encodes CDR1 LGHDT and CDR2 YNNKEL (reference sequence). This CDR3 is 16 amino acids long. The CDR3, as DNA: TGTGCCAGCAGCCGCAGTAGCGGCGGGGATAAGTACGAGCAGTACTTC. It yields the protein CASSRSSGGDKYEQYF.

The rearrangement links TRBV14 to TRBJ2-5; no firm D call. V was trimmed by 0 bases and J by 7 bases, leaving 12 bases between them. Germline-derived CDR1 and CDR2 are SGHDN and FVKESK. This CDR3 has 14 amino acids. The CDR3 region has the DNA TGTGCCAGCAGCCAAGATTCCGGGTATGGGACCCAGTACTTC. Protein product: CASSQDSGYGTQYF. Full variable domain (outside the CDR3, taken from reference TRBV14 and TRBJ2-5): EAGVTQFPSHSVIEKGQTVTLRCDPISGHDNLYWYRRVMGKEIKFLLHFVKESKQDESGMPNNRFLAERTGGTYSTLKVQPAELEDSGVYFCASSQDSGYGTQYFGPGTRLLVL.

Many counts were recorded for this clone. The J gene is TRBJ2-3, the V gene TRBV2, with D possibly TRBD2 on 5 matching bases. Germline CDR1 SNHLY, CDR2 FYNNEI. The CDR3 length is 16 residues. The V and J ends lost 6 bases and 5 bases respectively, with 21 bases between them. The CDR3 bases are TGTGCCAGCAGCGGCGGAGGCTCCGGGCCTCAAGATACGCAGTATTTT. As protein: CASSGGGSGPQDTQYF. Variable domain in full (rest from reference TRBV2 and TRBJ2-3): EPEVTQTPSHQVTQMGQEVILRCVPISNHLYFYWYRQILGQKVEFLVSFYNNEISEKSEIFDDQFSVERPDGSNFTLKIRSTKLEDSAMYFCASSGGGSGPQDTQYFGPGTRLTVL.

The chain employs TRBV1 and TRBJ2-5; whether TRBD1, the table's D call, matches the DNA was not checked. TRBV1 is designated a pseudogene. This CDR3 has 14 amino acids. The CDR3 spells CTSSQGEGEETQYF. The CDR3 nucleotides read TGCACCAGCAGCCAAGGGGAAGGGGAAGAGACCCAGTACTTC.

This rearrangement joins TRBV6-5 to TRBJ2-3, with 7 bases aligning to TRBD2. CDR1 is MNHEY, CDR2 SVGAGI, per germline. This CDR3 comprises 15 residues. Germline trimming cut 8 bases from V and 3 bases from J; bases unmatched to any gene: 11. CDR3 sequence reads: CASSTGGGLTDTQYF. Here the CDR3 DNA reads TGTGCCAGCTCTACTGGCGGGGGACTAACAGATACGCAGTATTTT.

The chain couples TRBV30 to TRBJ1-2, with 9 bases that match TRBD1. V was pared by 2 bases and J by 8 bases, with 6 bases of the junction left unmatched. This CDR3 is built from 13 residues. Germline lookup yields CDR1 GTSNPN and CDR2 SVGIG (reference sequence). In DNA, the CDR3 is TGTGCCTGGAGTTCATCCGGGACAGGGGGCTACACCTTC. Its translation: CAWSSSGTGGYTF.

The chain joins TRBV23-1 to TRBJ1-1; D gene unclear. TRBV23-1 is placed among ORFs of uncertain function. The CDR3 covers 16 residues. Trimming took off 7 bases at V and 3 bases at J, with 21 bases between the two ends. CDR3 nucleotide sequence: TGCGCCAGCACCCCCTGTTCGGGGTCTGCTTACACTGAAGCTTTCTTT. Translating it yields CASTPCSGSAYTEAFF.

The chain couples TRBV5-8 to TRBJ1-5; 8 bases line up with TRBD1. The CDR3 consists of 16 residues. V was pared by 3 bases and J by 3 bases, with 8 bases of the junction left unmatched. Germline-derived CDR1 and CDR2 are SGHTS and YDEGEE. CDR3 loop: CASSSRTGRANQPQHF. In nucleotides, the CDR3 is TGTGCCAGCAGCTCTAGGACAGGGAGGGCCAATCAGCCCCAGCATTTT.

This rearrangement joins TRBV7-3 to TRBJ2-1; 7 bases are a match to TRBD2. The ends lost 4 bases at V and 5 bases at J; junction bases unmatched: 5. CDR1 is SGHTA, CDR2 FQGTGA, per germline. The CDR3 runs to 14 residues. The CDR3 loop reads CASSSGLGDNEQFF. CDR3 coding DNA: TGTGCCAGCAGCTCCGGACTAGGGGACAATGAGCAGTTCTTC.

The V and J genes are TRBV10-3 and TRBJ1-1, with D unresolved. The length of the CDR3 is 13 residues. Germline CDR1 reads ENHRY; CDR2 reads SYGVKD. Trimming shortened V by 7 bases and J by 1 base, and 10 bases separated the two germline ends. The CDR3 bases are TGTGCCATCACCTCTCAGGAGAACACTGAAGCTTTCTTT. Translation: CAITSQENTEAFF.

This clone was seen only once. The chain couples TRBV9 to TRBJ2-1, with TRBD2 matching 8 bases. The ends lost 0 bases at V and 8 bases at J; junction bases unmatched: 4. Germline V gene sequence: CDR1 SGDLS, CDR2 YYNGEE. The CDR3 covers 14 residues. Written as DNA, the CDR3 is TGTGCCAGCAGCGTAGGGAGTAGCGGGGATGAGCAGTTCTTC. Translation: CASSVGSSGDEQFF.

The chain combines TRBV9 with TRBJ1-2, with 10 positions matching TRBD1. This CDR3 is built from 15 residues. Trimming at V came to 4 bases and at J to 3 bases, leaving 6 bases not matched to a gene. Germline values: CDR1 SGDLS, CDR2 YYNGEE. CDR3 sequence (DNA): TGTGCCAGCAGCCCAACGACAGGGGGCGACTATGGCTACACCTTC. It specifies CASSPTTGGDYGYTF.

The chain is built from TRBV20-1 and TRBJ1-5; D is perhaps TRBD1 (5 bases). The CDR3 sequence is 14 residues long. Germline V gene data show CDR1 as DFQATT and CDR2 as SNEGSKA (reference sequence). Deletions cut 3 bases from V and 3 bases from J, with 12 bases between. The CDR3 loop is CSASRTSLNQPQHF. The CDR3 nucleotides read TGCAGTGCTAGTCGGACAAGCCTCAATCAGCCCCAGCATTTT.

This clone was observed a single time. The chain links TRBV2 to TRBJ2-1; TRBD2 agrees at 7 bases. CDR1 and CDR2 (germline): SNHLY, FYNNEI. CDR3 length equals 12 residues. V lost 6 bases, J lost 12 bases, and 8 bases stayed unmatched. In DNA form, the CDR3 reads TGTGCCAGCAGAGTTCTAGCGGCGACGCAGTTCTTC. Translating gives CASRVLAATQFF.

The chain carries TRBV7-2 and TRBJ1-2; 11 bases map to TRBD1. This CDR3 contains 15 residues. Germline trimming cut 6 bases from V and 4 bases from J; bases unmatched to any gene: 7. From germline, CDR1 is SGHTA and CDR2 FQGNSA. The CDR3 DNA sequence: TGTGCCAGCAGGCCCTCCGGGACAGGGGGCTATGGCTACACCTTC. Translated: CASRPSGTGGYGYTF.

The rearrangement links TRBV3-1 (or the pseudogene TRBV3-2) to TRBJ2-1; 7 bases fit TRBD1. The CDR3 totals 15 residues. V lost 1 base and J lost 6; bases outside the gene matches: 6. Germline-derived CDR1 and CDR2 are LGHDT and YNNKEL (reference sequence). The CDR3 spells CASSQGTGPGNEQFF. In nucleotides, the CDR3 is TGTGCCAGCAGCCAAGGGACAGGCCCCGGCAATGAGCAGTTCTTC.

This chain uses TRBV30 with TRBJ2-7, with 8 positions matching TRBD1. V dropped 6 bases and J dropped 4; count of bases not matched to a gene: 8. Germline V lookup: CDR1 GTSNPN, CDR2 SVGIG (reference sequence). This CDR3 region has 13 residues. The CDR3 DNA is TGTGCCTGCTATGGACAGGGACGGTACGAGCAGTACTTC. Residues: CACYGQGRYEQYF.

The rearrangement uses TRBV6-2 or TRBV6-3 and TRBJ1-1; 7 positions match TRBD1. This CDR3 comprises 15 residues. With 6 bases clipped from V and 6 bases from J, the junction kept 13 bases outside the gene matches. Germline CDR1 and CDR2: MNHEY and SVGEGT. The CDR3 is CASSPSGRGYSEAFF. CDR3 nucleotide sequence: TGTGCCAGCAGCCCCTCCGGCAGGGGGTATTCTGAAGCTTTCTTT.

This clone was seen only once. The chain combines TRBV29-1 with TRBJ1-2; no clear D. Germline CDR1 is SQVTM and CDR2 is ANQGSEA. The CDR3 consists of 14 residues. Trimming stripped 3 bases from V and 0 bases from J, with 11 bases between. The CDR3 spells CSVDPHATNYGYTF. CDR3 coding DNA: TGCAGCGTTGACCCGCACGCTACTAACTATGGCTACACCTTC.

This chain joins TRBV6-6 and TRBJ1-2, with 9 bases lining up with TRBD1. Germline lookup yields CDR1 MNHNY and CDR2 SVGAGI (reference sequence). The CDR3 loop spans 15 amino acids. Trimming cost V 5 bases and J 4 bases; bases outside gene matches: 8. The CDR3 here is CASSAPGQGLYGYTF. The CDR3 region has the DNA TGTGCCAGCAGTGCACCGGGACAGGGACTCTATGGCTACACCTTC.

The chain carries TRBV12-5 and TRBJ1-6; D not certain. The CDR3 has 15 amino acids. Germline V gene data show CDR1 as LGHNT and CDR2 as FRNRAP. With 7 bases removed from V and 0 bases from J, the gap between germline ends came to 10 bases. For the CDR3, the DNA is TGTGCTAGTGCGGAGGAGAGCTCCTATAATTCACCCCTCCACTTT. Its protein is CASAEESSYNSPLHF.

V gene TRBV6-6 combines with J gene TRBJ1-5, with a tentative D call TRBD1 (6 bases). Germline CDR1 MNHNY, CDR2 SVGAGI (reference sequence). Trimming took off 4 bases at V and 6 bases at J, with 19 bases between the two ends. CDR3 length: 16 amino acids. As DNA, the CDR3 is TGTGCCAGCAGTTCCAGAAACCCAGGGGTTAGTCAGCCCCAGCATTTT. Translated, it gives CASSSRNPGVSQPQHF.